This T cell receptor (beta chain) is from a study of cytomegalovirus exposure and HLA in healthy donors. The study sampled nominally healthy donors, though unrecorded immune exposures were likely. The PCR used 60 Vbeta and 13 Jbeta primers. This table comes from immunoSEQ multiplex PCR, and its TCRdb copy is limited to in-frame clones, with some not included. Found here are roughly 150,000 clones, nearly 85% of them singletons; the top ten hold roughly 3.4%. Comment on this clone: Its antigen remains unknown.

This CDR3 has 13 residues. Germline loops: CDR1 SGHRS, CDR2 YFSETQ. The V and J ends lost 1 base and 0 bases respectively, with 4 bases between them. Whole-study findings and limits: Later analysis showed TCR association rates varying by HLA locus, highest for DRB1 and lowest for HLA-C. Reportedly, TCR beta sequences accurately predicted HLA-A and HLA-B alleles in most subjects. A later analysis linked a missense variant in DCLRE1C to the trimming of TCR beta V and J genes.

Sequencing was done on a sample of PBMCs. This chain links TRBV5-1 with TRBJ1-1; D remains ambiguous. The TCR originated in a male donor in good health and CMV-seronegative. CDR3 residues: CASSLYVNTEAFF. As DNA, the CDR3 is TGCGCCAGCAGCTTGTATGTGAACACTGAAGCTTTCTTT. The full variable domain, completed using reference TRBV5-1 and TRBJ1-1, is KAGVTQTPRYLIKTRGQQVTLSCSPISGHRSVSWYQQTPGQGLQFLFEYFSETQRNKGNFPGRFSGRQFSNSRSEMNVSTLELGDSALYLCASSLYVNTEAFFGQGTRLTVV.